This T cell receptor (beta chain) comes out of a study of T cell responses to AZD1222 COVID-19 vaccine. Study-level results: Baseline antibody screening turned up just 6 or 7 seropositive AZD1222 recipients.

Here immunoSEQ multiplex PCR was the method, and the copy in TCRdb shows in-frame clones only, minus some. Here the sample spans about 100,000 clones, about 89% being singletons. With respect to this clone: What it binds is not known.

Trimming at V came to 6 bases and at J to 8 bases, leaving 13 bases not matched to a gene. CDR1 and CDR2 from the germline V gene are SEHNR and FQNEAQ (reference sequence). This CDR3 is built from 15 residues. The receptor was isolated from an adult in good health. The sample in question was peripheral blood, obtained on day 0 of AZD1222 vaccination. The chain links TRBV7-9 to TRBJ1-3; TRBD1 matches 7 bases. The CDR3 DNA is TGTGCCAGCAGGAAAGGGGGCGAAGCAGGACACACCATATATTTT. Translating it yields CASRKGGEAGHTIYF.